This is a list of T cell receptor beta chains from one sample in a study of spatial heterogeneity in lung cancer. TCRdb redid the calling of the 5' RACE reads with MiXCR, one entry per CDR3 protein. This sample yields several thousand distinct CDR3 sequences, of which 15% are seen a single time; roughly 23% belongs to the top ten. The sample was lung tumor tissue, taken at surgery. The source is a female donor with early-stage non-small cell lung cancer. Both conserved end residues are part of each CDR3. A D gene is named only where the DNA matches it firmly. Clone sizes are given selectively: once, few, many, or a class where the clone is expanded.

TRBJ2-1,.,TRBV7-2,12,many,CASSSPGGTEFF,TGTGCCAGCAGCTCCCCAGGGGGGACGGAGTTCTTC
TRBJ1-2,TRBD1,TRBV2,14,many,CASRNRGGYYGYTF,TGTGCCAGCAGAAACAGGGGTGGCTACTATGGCTACACCTTC
TRBJ1-6,TRBD1,TRBV7-9,14,many,CASRGQGYNSPLHF,TGTGCCAGCCGAGGACAGGGTTATAATTCACCCCTCCACTTT
TRBJ1-1,.,TRBV5-4,13,medium-sized,CASSLVGRTEAFF,TGTGCCAGCAGCTTGGTTGGGCGGACTGAAGCTTTCTTT
TRBJ1-5,.,TRBV28,14,many,CASSSIQSNQPQHF,TGTGCCAGCAGTTCTATACAGTCCAATCAGCCCCAGCATTTT
TRBJ2-3,.,TRBV6-5,14,.,CASSYSPEKDTQYF,TGTGCCAGCAGTTACAGTCCTGAAAAAGATACGCAGTATTTT
TRBJ1-5,.,TRBV19,14,medium-sized,CASSTQKSNQPQHF,TGTGCCAGTAGTACCCAGAAGAGCAATCAGCCCCAGCATTTT
TRBJ2-2,.,TRBV7-2,16,many,CASRTYTSDGTGELFF,TGTGCCAGCAGAACTTATACCTCCGACGGTACCGGGGAGCTGTTTTTT
TRBJ2-1,TRBD2,TRBV5-1,19,.,CASSFALTPGLAGSEEQFF,TGCGCCAGCAGCTTCGCCCTGACGCCGGGACTAGCGGGGTCGGAAGAGCAGTTCTTC
TRBJ1-1,.,TRBV18,16,many,CASSPQYGGTNTEAFF,TGTGCCAGCTCACCGCAGTACGGTGGGACGAACACTGAAGCTTTCTTT
TRBJ1-5,.,TRBV7-9,15,medium-sized,CASSLEGNSNQPQHF,TGTGCCAGCAGCCTGGAGGGGAATAGCAATCAGCCCCAGCATTTT
TRBJ2-5,TRBD1,TRBV29-1,13,many,CSVGTGRRETQYF,TGCAGCGTCGGGACAGGGCGAAGAGAGACCCAGTACTTC
TRBJ1-1,.,TRBV7-2,15,many,CASSLIVLGDTEAFF,TGTGCCAGCAGCTTAATTGTGCTGGGGGACACTGAAGCTTTCTTT
TRBJ2-7,TRBD1,TRBV12-3/TRBV12-4,15,many,CASSAGTGYAYEQYF,TGTGCCAGCAGTGCCGGGACAGGCTACGCCTACGAGCAGTACTTC
TRBJ1-2,.,TRBV7-2,14,.,CASSFDRRYYGYTF,TGTGCCAGCAGCTTTGACAGGAGATACTATGGCTACACCTTC
TRBJ2-5,TRBD1,TRBV20-1,15,medium-sized,CSARPGQEHRETQYF,TGCAGTGCTAGGCCGGGACAGGAGCATCGAGAGACCCAGTACTTC
TRBJ2-1,.,TRBV7-2,14,medium-sized,CASSLEMAFGEQFF,TGTGCCAGCAGCTTAGAAATGGCGTTTGGGGAGCAGTTCTTC
TRBJ2-1,TRBD1,TRBV6-2/TRBV6-3,15,many,CASSYGGTGRNEQFF,TGTGCCAGCAGTTACGGAGGGACAGGGCGTAATGAGCAGTTCTTC
TRBJ2-3,TRBD1,TRBV15,13,.,CATADRGTDTQYF,TGTGCCACCGCCGACAGGGGAACAGATACGCAGTATTTT
TRBJ2-3,.,TRBV3-1,14,.,CASSQRTFTDTQYF,TGTGCCAGCAGCCAACGCACCTTCACAGATACGCAGTATTTT
TRBJ2-3,TRBD1,TRBV4-1,14,medium-sized,CASSLRQGTDTQYF,TGCGCCAGCAGCTTAAGACAGGGGACAGATACGCAGTATTTT
TRBJ1-5,.,TRBV6-1,18,medium-sized,CASSDRPWVSTSNQPQHF,TGTGCCAGCAGTGACCGACCCTGGGTCTCGACTAGCAATCAGCCCCAGCATTTT
TRBJ1-6,.,TRBV20-1,18,many,CSASATWGRGSYNSPLHF,TGCAGTGCTAGCGCGACTTGGGGTAGGGGGTCCTATAATTCACCCCTCCACTTT
TRBJ1-2,TRBD1,TRBV6-2/TRBV6-3,14,.,CASSRTGPTYGYTF,TGTGCCAGCAGCCGGACAGGGCCGACCTATGGCTACACCTTC